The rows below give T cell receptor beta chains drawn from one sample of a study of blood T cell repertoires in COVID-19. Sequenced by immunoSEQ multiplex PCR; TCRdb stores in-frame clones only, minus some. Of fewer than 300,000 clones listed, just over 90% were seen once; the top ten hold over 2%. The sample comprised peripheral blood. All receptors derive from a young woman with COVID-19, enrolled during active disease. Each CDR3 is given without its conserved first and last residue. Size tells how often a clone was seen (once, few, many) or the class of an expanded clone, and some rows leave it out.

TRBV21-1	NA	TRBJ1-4	ASSKTPLLGAREKLF
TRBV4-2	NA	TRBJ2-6	ASSSGQTPGGANVLT
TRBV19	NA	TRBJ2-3	ASNSPRSTDTQY
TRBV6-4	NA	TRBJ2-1	ASSALLQGADEQF
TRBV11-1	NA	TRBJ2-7	ASSHRDTSYEQY
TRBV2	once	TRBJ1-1	ASTINRGNTEAF
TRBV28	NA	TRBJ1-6	ASSGLGLSSYNSPLH
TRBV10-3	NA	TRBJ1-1	AISESNTGLNTEAF
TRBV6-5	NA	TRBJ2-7	ASIPQGVMSYEQY
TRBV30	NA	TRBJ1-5	AWSTPDRGQVKFQPQH
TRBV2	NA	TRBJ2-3	ASSVLLAGGPNTQY
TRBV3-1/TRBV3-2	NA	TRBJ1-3	ASSQWAGTGNTIY
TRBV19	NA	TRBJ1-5	ASSIVQSSNQPQH
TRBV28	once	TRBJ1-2	ASSLAVYGYT
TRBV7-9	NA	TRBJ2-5	ASSLSGTSGVLRKTQY
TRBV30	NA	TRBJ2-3	AWTAGETDTQY
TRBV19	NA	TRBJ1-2	ASDGQSGDYGYT
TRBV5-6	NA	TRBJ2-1	ASNPYGGSSYNEQF
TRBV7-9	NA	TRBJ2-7	ASSSPRGLSYEQY
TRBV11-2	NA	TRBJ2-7	ASSGPGLHYEQY
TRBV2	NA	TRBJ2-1	ASNPSGTRSSYNEQF
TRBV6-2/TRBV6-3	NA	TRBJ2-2	ASSYWPSGNTGELF
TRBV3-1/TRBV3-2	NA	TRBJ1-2	ASSQGQGAGGYT
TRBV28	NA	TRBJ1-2	ASTEGAVYGYT
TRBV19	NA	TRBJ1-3	ASSGTGNTIY
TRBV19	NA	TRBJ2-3	ASGRFTDTQY
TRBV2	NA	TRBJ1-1	ASRQQGPPTLNTEAF
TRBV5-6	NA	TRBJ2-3	ASSLGQGSTDTQY
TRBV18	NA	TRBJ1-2	ASSPAGDGYT
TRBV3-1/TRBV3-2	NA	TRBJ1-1	ASTFSGTVNTEAF
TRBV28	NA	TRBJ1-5	ASSLSLRVQPQH
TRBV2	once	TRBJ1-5	ASSTRTGGGQPQH
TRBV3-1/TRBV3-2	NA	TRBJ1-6	ASSQDHGSPLH
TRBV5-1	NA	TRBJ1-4	ASSPDRVEEKLF
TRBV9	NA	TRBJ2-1	ASSVVVTGSLNEQF
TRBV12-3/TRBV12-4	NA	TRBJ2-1	ASSLGGYNEQF
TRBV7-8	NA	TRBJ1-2	ASSLEAWGGYT
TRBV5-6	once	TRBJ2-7	ASSLITGVLGYEQY
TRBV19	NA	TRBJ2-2	ASTFPAGGTGELF
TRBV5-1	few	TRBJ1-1	ASSLGRDEAF
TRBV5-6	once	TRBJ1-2	ASSLAGNYGYT
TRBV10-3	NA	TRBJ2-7	AISESGQGPYEQY
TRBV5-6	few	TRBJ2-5	ASSSGRGETQY